This TCR beta chain was recorded in a study of blood T cell repertoires in COVID-19. Study summary: Acute-phase and convalescent COVID-19 samples originated in the United States, Italy and Spain. The analysed material was cDNA or gDNA that came from T cells, B-cell-depleted T cells, or PBMCs.

Under the authors' procedure: Amplification of reference gene primers was used by the study to estimate nucleated cell counts. The table came from immunoSEQ multiplex PCR; TCRdb's copy has only in-frame clones and leaves some out. V and J calls and clone size are as listed in that table; D and trimming were resolved from the DNA. The sample lists over 150,000 clones, around 80% occurring once. The V gene's germline CDR1 is MNHEY and CDR2 SMNVEV (reference sequence). The CDR3 runs to 12 residues. V gave up 8 bases and J gave up 5 bases, with 10 bases separating them. Material for sequencing was peripheral blood. The source of this sequence is a woman aged 45 to 65 with acute or convalescent COVID-19. V and J are TRBV27 and TRBJ2-1; possible D gene TRBD1, 6 bases. The CDR3 DNA reads as TGTGCCAGCTCGTACAGGGACAATGAGCAGTTCTTC. It is translated as CASSYRDNEQFF.